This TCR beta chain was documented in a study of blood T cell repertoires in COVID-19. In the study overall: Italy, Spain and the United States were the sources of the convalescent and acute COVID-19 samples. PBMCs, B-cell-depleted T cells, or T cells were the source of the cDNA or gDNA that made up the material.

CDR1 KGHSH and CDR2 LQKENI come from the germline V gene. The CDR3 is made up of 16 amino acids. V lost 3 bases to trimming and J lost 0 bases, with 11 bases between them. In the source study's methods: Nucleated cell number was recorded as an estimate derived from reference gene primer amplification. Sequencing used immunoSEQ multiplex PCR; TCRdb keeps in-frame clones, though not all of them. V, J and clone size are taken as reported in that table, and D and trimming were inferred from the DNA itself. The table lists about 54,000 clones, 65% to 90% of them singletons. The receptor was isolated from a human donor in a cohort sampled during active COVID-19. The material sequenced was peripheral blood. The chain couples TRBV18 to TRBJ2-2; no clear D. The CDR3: CASSPPSGTNTGELFF. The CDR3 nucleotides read TGTGCCAGCTCACCCCCCTCGGGTACGAACACCGGGGAGCTGTTTTTT.